These 2 T cell receptor beta chains share one sample of origin, sequenced in a study of cytotoxic CD8 clonotypes in ibrutinib-treated CLL. The table came from immunoSEQ multiplex PCR; TCRdb's copy has only in-frame clones and leaves some out. Of roughly 150,000 clones in the sample, about 80% were seen once. This material consisted of PBMCs, taken after 24 months of ibrutinib treatment. These receptors were collected from a human donor with chronic lymphocytic leukemia.

The chain combines TRBV6-1 with TRBJ2-6, with D maybe TRBD2 (7 bases). The CDR3 totals 18 residues. CDR1 and CDR2 from the germline V gene are MNHNS and SASEGT. V gave up 3 bases and J gave up 0 bases, with 15 bases separating them. CDR3 sequence: CASSDLGGGNSGANVLTF. In nucleotides, the CDR3 is TGTGCCAGCAGTGATTTGGGCGGGGGCAACTCTGGGGCCAACGTCCTGACTTTC.

This clone came up once. The chain uses TRBV4-2 and TRBJ2-1; unclear D gene. CDR3 length: 14 amino acids. V was cut by 0 bases and J by 7 bases, with 10 bases left in between. Germline CDR1 and CDR2: LGHNA and YNFKEQ. The CDR3 spells CASSQDDERNEQFF. The CDR3 DNA sequence: TGTGCCAGCAGCCAAGATGATGAACGGAATGAGCAGTTCTTC.